This TCR beta chain came from a study of blood T cell repertoires in COVID-19. Study as a whole: Sources were T cells, B-cell-depleted T cells, or PBMCs; the material itself was cDNA or gDNA.

CDR1 LNHDA and CDR2 SQIVND come from the germline V gene (reference sequence). V was shortened by 7 bases and J by 5 bases, with 17 bases between the two germline ends. This CDR3 contains 15 residues. In the authors' methods: Amplifying reference gene primers gave estimates of nucleated cell counts. Here immunoSEQ multiplex PCR was the method, and the copy in TCRdb shows in-frame clones only, minus some. For V, J and clone size, that table is used; D and trimming come from the DNA. The profile shows 120,000 or so clones, 82% of them singletons. This receptor was taken from a human donor in a cohort sampled during active COVID-19. The chain combines TRBV19 with TRBJ2-2, with D hard to call. The sample was peripheral blood. Here the CDR3 reads CASTSDPLGTGELFF. The CDR3 DNA reads as TGTGCCAGTACCAGCGACCCCCTCGGGACCGGGGAGCTGTTTTTT.